The entry that follows covers one TCR beta chain sequence. Its antigen remains unidentified. Profiled with immunoSEQ multiplex PCR; TCRdb holds only in-frame clones, not every one. The table lists about 1.4 million clones, roughly 95% of them singletons. This record belongs to a study of shared clonotypes between healthy human individuals. Findings and caveats of the study: An expected dependence of interdonor clonotype sharing on sequencing depth was noted.

The study drew its donors from healthy HIV-negative adults without recent acute infections or vaccinations. The TCR was taken from a young man in good health. Sequenced input: naive CD4+ T cells sorted from blood. The sample's subset: CD45RA+ positively selected.

The CDR3 loop reads CASGQRVNYEQYF. The CDR3 DNA reads as TGTGCCAGTGGACAGCGAGTGAATTACGAGCAGTACTTC. The chain has TRBV7-8 and TRBJ2-7, with D possibly matching TRBD1 (6 bases). Germline V CDR1 and CDR2: SGHVS, FQNEAQ. V gave up 9 bases and J gave up 4 bases, with 16 bases separating them. The CDR3 is 13 residues long.